This T cell receptor beta chain was recorded in a study of cytomegalovirus exposure and HLA in healthy donors. V gave up 5 bases and J gave up 5 bases; unmatched junction bases: 7. Germline V gene data show CDR1 as GTSNPN and CDR2 as SVGIG (reference sequence). The CDR3 is made up of 13 amino acids. Study-level points and caveats: Later analysis associated a missense DCLRE1C variant with TCR beta V- and J-gene trimming. The authors judged a highly shared variant cluster likely a sequencing artifact. A later analysis found TCR association rates differed by HLA locus, highest for DRB1 and lowest for HLA-C. Reported results showed that the classifier diagnosed cytomegalovirus status with high specificity and sensitivity.

To note about this clone: Its antigen remains unidentified.

The PCR had 60 Vbeta and 13 Jbeta primers. Here immunoSEQ multiplex PCR was the method, and the copy in TCRdb shows in-frame clones only, minus some. The data hold roughly 120,000 clones, with 80% to 85% observed a single time. The TCR comes from a woman in her 30s in good health and CMV-seronegative. The chain is built from TRBV30 and TRBJ1-2; TRBD1 matches 8 bases. The source material was PBMCs. The CDR3 sequence is CAWATGELYGYTF. CDR3 nucleotides: TGTGCCTGGGCGACAGGGGAACTATATGGCTACACCTTC.